Listed here is a single TCR beta chain. Its antigen is currently unknown. Obtained from alopecia areata patients were lesional scalp punch biopsies along with peripheral blood. The data are from a study of CD8+ T cells in alopecia areata. Study summary: In an open-label trial, patients got 5 to 10 mg tofacitinib twice daily. Tofacitinib ran 6 to 18 months, followed by 6 months off drug.

Extraction of RNA preceded its reverse transcription into cDNA, which served as the sequencing template. Repertoires were generated with immunoSEQ multiplex PCR, while TCRdb's copy carries only in-frame clones and drops some. The sample yields about 200,000 clones, about 60% seen once. Per the germline V gene, CDR1 is MDHEN and CDR2 is SYDVKM. The CDR3 has 13 amino acids. The V gene lost 8 bases and the J gene lost 1 base, with 6 bases spanning the gap. Study results and limitations: Normal skin's resident alphabeta T cells are sequenced alongside lesional scalp T cells.

The TCR comes from a human donor with alopecia areata. The material was CD4+ T cells sorted from blood, obtained at week 0. The chain couples TRBV28 to TRBJ2-6, with D perhaps TRBD1 (5 bases). The CDR3 here is CASGQSGANVLTF. CDR3 DNA sequence: TGTGCCAGCGGACAATCTGGGGCCAACGTCCTGACTTTC.